This T cell receptor beta chain originates from a study of neurological immune-mediated disorders. This clonotype has a count of ten or more. Each CDR3 protein gets one entry after TCRdb re-called the 5' RACE reads with MiXCR. The table lists tens of thousands of distinct CDR3 sequences, 9.4% of them singletons, with approximately 1.5% in the top ten. This clonotype was sampled from a man aged 45-65 years in good health. Material for sequencing was PBMCs.

The CDR3 region is CASSSGQGAIVEKLFF. In DNA form, the CDR3 reads TGTGCCAGCAGTTCGGGACAGGGGGCTATCGTCGAAAAACTGTTTTTT. The chain employs TRBV6-2 or TRBV6-3 and TRBJ1-4; TRBD1 matches 12 bases. Looked up from germline, CDR1 is MNHEY and CDR2 is SVGEGT. J was trimmed by 8 bases and V by 4 bases; bases with no gene match: 8. CDR3 length: 16 amino acids.